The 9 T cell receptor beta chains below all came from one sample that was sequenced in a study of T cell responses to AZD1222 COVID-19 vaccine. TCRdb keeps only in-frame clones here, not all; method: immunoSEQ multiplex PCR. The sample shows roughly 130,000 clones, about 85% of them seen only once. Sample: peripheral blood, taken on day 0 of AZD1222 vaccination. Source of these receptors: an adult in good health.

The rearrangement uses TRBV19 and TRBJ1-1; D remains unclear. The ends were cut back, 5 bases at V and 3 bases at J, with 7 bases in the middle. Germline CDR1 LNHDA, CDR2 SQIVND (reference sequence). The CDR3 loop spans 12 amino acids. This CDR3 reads CASSLYYTEAFF. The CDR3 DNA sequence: TGTGCCAGTAGTCTGTATTACACTGAAGCTTTCTTT. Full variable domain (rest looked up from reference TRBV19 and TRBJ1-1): DGGITQSPKYLFRKEGQNVTLSCEQNLNHDAMYWYRQDPGQGLRLIYYSQIVNDFQKGDIAEGYSVSREKKESFPLTVTSAQKNPTAFYLCASSLYYTEAFFGQGTRLTVV.

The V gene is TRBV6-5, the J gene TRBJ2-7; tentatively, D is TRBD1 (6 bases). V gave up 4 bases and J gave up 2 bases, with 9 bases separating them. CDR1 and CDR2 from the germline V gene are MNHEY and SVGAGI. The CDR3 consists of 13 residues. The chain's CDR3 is CASSFRDTYEQYF. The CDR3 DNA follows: TGTGCCAGCAGTTTCCGGGACACCTACGAGCAGTACTTC.

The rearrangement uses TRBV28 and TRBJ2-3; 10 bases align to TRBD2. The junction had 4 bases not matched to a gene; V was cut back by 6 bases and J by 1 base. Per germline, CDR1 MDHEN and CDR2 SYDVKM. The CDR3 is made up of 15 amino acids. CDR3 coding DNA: TGTGCCAGCAGATCAAGCGGGGGGGGCACAGATACGCAGTATTTT. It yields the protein CASRSSGGGTDTQYF.

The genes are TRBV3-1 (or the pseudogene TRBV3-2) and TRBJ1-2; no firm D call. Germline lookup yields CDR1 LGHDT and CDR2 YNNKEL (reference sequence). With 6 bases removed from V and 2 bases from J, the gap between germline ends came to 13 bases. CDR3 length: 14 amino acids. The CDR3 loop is CASRGSEGNYGYTF. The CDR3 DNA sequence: TGTGCCAGCAGGGGAAGTGAGGGCAACTATGGCTACACCTTC.

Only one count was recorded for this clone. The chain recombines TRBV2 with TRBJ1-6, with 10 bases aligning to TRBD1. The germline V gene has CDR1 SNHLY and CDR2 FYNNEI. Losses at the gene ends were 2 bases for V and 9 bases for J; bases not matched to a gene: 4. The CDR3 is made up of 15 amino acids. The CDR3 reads CASSESGQGGSPLHF. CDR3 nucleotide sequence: TGTGCCAGCAGTGAATCCGGACAGGGGGGTTCACCCCTCCACTTT.

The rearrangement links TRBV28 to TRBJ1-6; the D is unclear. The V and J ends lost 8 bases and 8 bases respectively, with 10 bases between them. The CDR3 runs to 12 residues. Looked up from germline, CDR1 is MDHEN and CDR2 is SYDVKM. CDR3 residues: CASGVGDSPLHF. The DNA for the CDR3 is TGTGCCAGCGGCGTGGGCGATTCACCCCTCCACTTT.

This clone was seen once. The CDR3 DNA follows: TGTGCCAGCAGCTCGAGCGGGGGCACAGATACGCAGTATTTT. Its protein is CASSSSGGTDTQYF. The chain couples TRBV7-3 to TRBJ2-3, with 7 bases fitting TRBD2. With V trimmed by 4 bases and J by 1 base, 2 bases remained unmatched. CDR3 length equals 14 residues. From germline, CDR1 is SGHTA and CDR2 FQGTGA.

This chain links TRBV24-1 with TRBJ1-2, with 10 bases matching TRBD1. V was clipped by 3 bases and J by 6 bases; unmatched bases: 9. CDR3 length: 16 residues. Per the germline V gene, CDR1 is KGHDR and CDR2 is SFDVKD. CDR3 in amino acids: CATSDPKAGTGDGYTF. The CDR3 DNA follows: TGTGCCACCAGTGATCCTAAGGCCGGGACAGGGGATGGCTACACCTTC.

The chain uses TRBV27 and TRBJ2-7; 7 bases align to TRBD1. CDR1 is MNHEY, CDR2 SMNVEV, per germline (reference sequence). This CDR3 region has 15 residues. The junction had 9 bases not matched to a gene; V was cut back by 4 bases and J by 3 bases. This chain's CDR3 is CASSSPGTAGYEQYF. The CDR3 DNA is TGTGCCAGCAGTTCTCCTGGGACAGCTGGCTACGAGCAGTACTTC.